This T cell receptor (beta chain) was sequenced in a study of cytomegalovirus exposure and HLA in healthy donors. PCR involved 60 Vbeta and 13 Jbeta primers. TCRdb's copy holds only in-frame clones and misses some; the assay was immunoSEQ multiplex PCR. The sample shows roughly 120,000 clones, 74% of them seen only once. CDR1 and CDR2 from the germline V gene are SGDLS and YYNGEE. The CDR3 sequence is 14 residues long. V trimming: 4 bases; J trimming: 4 bases; junction bases outside the gene matches: 4. The chain uses TRBV9 and TRBJ2-7; TRBD1 matches 11 bases. This TCR derives from a woman between 40 and 50 years old in good health and CMV-seropositive. The sample was PBMCs. The DNA of the CDR3 is TGTGCCAGCAGCTCCGGACAGGGGGCATACGAGCAGTACTTC. Translating it yields CASSSGQGAYEQYF.